This record concerns one T cell receptor (beta chain) sequence. Its antigen is unknown. Libraries were prepared by immunoSEQ multiplex PCR; TCRdb keeps only in-frame clonotypes and omits some of them. The table includes 180,000 or so clones, around nine tenths detected once. The data are from a study of T cell responses to AZD1222 COVID-19 vaccine. Notes on the study in general: Among spike-specific TCRs, nearly half reportedly target unmutated variant regions. Only 5 or 6 AZD1222 recipients were seropositive at baseline. Across spike, vaccine-associated CD4 TCRs were found, dominant at 160-218 and 743-854. White British ancestry dominated among donors, who included more females, and clonal diversity was possibly underestimated.

The CDR3 spans 16 residues. CDR1 and CDR2 (germline): MNHEY, SVGAGI. The junction had 6 bases not matched to a gene; V was cut back by 4 bases and J by 1 base. This TCR was recovered from an adult in good health. Material: peripheral blood, obtained on day 0 of AZD1222 vaccination. The chain combines TRBV6-5 with TRBJ2-7; 11 bases are shared with TRBD2. The CDR3 region has the DNA TGTGCCAGCAGTTCCCCTAGCGGGAGGACGTCCTACGAGCAGTACTTC. Translating gives CASSSPSGRTSYEQYF.